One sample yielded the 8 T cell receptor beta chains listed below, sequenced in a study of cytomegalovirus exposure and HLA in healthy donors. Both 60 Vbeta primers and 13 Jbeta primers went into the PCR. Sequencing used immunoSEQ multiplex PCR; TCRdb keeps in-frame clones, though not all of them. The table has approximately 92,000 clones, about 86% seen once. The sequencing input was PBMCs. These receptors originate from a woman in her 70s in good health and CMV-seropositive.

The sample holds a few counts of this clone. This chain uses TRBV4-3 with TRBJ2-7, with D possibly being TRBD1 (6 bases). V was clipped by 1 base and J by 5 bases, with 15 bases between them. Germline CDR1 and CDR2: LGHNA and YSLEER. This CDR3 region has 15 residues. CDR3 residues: CASSQGAGVQDEQYF. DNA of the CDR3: TGCGCCAGCAGCCAAGGGGCAGGGGTCCAGGACGAGCAGTACTTC.

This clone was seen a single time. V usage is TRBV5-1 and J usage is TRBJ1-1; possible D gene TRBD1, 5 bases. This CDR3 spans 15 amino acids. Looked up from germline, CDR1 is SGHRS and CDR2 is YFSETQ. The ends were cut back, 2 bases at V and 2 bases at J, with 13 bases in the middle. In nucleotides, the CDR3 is TGCGCCAGCAGCTTAGTAGGGGTTTCAAACACTGAAGCTTTCTTT. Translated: CASSLVGVSNTEAFF. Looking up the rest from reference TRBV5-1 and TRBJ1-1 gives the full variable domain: KAGVTQTPRYLIKTRGQQVTLSCSPISGHRSVSWYQQTPGQGLQFLFEYFSETQRNKGNFPGRFSGRQFSNSRSEMNVSTLELGDSALYLCASSLVGVSNTEAFFGQGTRLTVV.

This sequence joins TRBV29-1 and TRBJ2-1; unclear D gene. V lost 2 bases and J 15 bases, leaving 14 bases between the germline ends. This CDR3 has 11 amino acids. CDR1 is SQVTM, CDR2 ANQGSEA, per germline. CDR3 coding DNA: TGCAGCGTTGAAACGGTCCTGAGAGGGTTCTTC. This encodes CSVETVLRGFF.

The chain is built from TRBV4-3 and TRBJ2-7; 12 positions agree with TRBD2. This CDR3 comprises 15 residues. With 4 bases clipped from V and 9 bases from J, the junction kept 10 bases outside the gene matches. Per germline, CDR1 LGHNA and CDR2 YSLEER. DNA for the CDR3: TGCGCCAGCAGCCGAGGACTAGCGGGAAGATTCGGGCAGTACTTC. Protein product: CASSRGLAGRFGQYF.

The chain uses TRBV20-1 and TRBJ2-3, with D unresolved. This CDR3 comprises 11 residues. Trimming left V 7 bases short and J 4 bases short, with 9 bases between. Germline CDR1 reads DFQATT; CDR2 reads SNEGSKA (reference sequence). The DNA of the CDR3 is TGCAGTGGTCGTACTCCAGATACGCAGTATTTT. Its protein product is CSGRTPDTQYF.

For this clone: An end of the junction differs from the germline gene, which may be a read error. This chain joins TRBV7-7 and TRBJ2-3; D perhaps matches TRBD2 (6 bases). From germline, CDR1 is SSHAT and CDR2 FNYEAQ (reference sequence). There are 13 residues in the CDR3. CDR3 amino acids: CASSVGGPDTQYF. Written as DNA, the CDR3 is TGTGCTAGCAGCGTCGGAGGGCCAGATACGCAGTATTTT.

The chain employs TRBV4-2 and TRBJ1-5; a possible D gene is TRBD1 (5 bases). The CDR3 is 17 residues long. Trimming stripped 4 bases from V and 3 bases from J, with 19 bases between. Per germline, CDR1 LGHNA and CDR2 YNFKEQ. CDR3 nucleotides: TGTGCCAGCAGCCCAACCCCAGGGCAGATTGACAATCAGCCCCAGCATTTT. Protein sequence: CASSPTPGQIDNQPQHF.

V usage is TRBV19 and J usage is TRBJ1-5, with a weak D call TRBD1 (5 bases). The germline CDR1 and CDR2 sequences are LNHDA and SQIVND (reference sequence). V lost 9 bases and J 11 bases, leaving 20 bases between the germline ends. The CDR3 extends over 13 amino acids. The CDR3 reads CASAQGLQSAQHF. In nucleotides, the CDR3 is TGTGCCAGCGCCCAGGGCTTACAATCAGCCCAGCATTTT.